What follows are 13 T cell receptor beta chains derived from one specimen sequenced in a study of cytomegalovirus exposure and HLA in healthy donors. Vbeta (60) and Jbeta (13) primers were used in the PCR. Only in-frame clones appear in the TCRdb table, and some are missing; sequencing was by immunoSEQ multiplex PCR. The sample yields roughly 120,000 clones, roughly 63% seen once. Sequencing input: PBMCs. The receptor set was obtained from a man in his forties in good health and CMV-seropositive.

The gene calls are TRBV4-1 and TRBJ2-7, with a tentative D call TRBD2 (5 bases). The CDR3 contains 15 residues. Germline values: CDR1 MGHRA, CDR2 YSYEKL. The V and J ends lost 3 bases and 2 bases respectively, with 14 bases between them. The CDR3 region is CASSQNQWGAYEQYF. The DNA of the CDR3 is TGCGCCAGCAGCCAGAACCAGTGGGGAGCCTACGAGCAGTACTTC.

The chain has TRBV5-6 and TRBJ1-2; 7 nucleotides line up with TRBD1. The CDR3 loop spans 15 amino acids. Germline trimming cut 2 bases from V and 0 bases from J; bases unmatched to any gene: 4. Germline CDR1 SGHDT, CDR2 YYEEEE. For the CDR3, the DNA is TGTGCCAGCAGCTTCGGACAGGCCCCTAACTATGGCTACACCTTC. It encodes CASSFGQAPNYGYTF.

The rearrangement uses TRBV5-1 and TRBJ1-2; D might be TRBD1 (6 bases). The CDR3 has 12 amino acids. The germline CDR1 and CDR2 sequences are SGHRS and YFSETQ. V was pared by 4 bases and J by 5 bases, with 9 bases between. The CDR3 here is CASSPGAYGYTF. CDR3 DNA: TGCGCCAGCAGCCCAGGGGCGTATGGCTACACCTTC. The complete variable domain, with remaining parts taken from reference TRBV5-1 and TRBJ1-2, reads KAGVTQTPRYLIKTRGQQVTLSCSPISGHRSVSWYQQTPGQGLQFLFEYFSETQRNKGNFPGRFSGRQFSNSRSEMNVSTLELGDSALYLCASSPGAYGYTFGSGTRLTVV.

J is TRBJ2-1 and V is TRBV30; 8 positions match TRBD2. CDR3 size: 14 residues. The trim removed 4 bases at V and 5 bases at J, leaving 7 bases unmatched. The germline V gene encodes CDR1 GTSNPN and CDR2 SVGIG (reference sequence). Here the CDR3 DNA reads TGTGCCTGGAATCGAGGTAGCGGGAACAATGAGCAGTTCTTC. Its translation: CAWNRGSGNNEQFF.

The CDR3 here is CASSLKTSGRRHTQYF. As DNA, the CDR3 is TGTGCCAGCAGTTTAAAGACTAGCGGGAGACGGCATACGCAGTATTTT. The chain recombines TRBV28 with TRBJ2-3; 12 bases are shared with TRBD2. V shed 2 bases, J shed 7 bases, and the junction held 7 bases outside the gene matches. In germline, CDR1 is MDHEN, CDR2 SYDVKM. The CDR3 consists of 16 residues. Looking up the rest from reference TRBV28 and TRBJ2-3 gives the full variable domain: DVKVTQSSRYLVKRTGEKVFLECVQDMDHENMFWYRQDPGLGLRLIYFSYDVKMKEKGDIPEGYSVSREKKERFSLILESASTNQTSMYLCASSLKTSGRRHTQYFGPGTRLTVL.

This clone showed up just a few times. The genes are TRBV6-1 and TRBJ1-5, with 7 nucleotides matching TRBD1. The V and J ends lost 4 bases and 8 bases, in that order; junction bases with no gene match: 17. This CDR3 spans 17 amino acids. CDR1 and CDR2 (germline): MNHNS, SASEGT. DNA of the CDR3: TGTGCCAGCAGTGGCCCTGACAGGGTAGGCCCGTTGGAGCCCCAGCATTTT. It codes for CASSGPDRVGPLEPQHF.

This clone was seen a single time. The chain joins TRBV27 to TRBJ2-5, with 13 nucleotides matching TRBD2. V lost 5 bases, J lost 4 bases, and 7 bases stayed unmatched. Germline assignment: CDR1 MNHEY and CDR2 SMNVEV (reference sequence). The CDR3 runs 16 residues. CDR3 loop: CASSPRLAGGVETQYF. CDR3 DNA: TGTGCCAGCAGTCCCCGACTAGCGGGGGGAGTAGAGACCCAGTACTTC.

This chain joins TRBV19 and TRBJ2-2, with D maybe TRBD1 (6 bases). Deletions cut 7 bases from V and 6 bases from J, with 15 bases between. The length of the CDR3 is 14 residues. The germline gives CDR1 LNHDA, CDR2 SQIVND (reference sequence). CDR3 coding DNA: TGTGCCAGTAAAAAGGGGGATGAAGCCGGGGAGCTGTTTTTT. As protein: CASKKGDEAGELFF.

The chain joins TRBV6-5 to TRBJ1-4; D possibly corresponds to TRBD1 (6 bases). This CDR3 contains 14 residues. V lost 5 bases and J 3 bases, leaving 10 bases between the germline ends. The germline V gene encodes CDR1 MNHEY and CDR2 SVGAGI. CDR3 sequence reads: CASSGGTANEKLFF. CDR3 coding DNA: TGTGCCAGCAGTGGGGGCACAGCTAATGAAAAACTGTTTTTT.

This clone came up a few times. The V gene is TRBV10-3, the J gene TRBJ2-3; D unclear. The V end lost 3 bases, the J end lost 4 bases, and 8 bases lay between the germline ends. The length of the CDR3 is 13 residues. Per the germline V gene, CDR1 is ENHRY and CDR2 is SYGVKD. CDR3: CAISDYRADTQYF. The DNA for the CDR3 is TGTGCCATCAGTGACTATCGGGCAGATACGCAGTATTTT.

This chain links TRBV6-6 with TRBJ1-2, with 10 bases identical to TRBD1. There are 15 residues in the CDR3. V trimming: 6 bases; J trimming: 7 bases; junction bases outside the gene matches: 11. In germline, CDR1 is MNHNY, CDR2 SVGAGI (reference sequence). As DNA, the CDR3 is TGTGCCAGCAGAAGTACCGGGACAGGGGACGCTGGCTACACCTTC. Translating gives CASRSTGTGDAGYTF.

The CDR3 region is CASRATRELAAQSTDTQYF. The CDR3 region has the DNA TGCGCCAGCAGGGCCACCAGAGAACTAGCGGCCCAAAGCACAGATACGCAGTATTTT. This rearrangement joins TRBV5-1 to TRBJ2-3; 8 bases fit TRBD2. V lost 5 bases to trimming and J lost 0 bases; unmatched junction nucleotides: 17. CDR3 size: 19 residues. In germline, CDR1 is SGHRS, CDR2 YFSETQ.

Only a few counts were recorded for this clone. The CDR3 DNA reads as TGTGCCTGGAGTGTTGACTCTAGCGCCCAGTTCTTC. This translates into CAWSVDSSAQFF. The genes are TRBV30 and TRBJ2-1, with D perhaps TRBD2 (6 bases). This CDR3 has 12 amino acids. V lost 0 bases, J lost 13 bases, and 13 bases lay in between. Germline values: CDR1 GTSNPN, CDR2 SVGIG (reference sequence).